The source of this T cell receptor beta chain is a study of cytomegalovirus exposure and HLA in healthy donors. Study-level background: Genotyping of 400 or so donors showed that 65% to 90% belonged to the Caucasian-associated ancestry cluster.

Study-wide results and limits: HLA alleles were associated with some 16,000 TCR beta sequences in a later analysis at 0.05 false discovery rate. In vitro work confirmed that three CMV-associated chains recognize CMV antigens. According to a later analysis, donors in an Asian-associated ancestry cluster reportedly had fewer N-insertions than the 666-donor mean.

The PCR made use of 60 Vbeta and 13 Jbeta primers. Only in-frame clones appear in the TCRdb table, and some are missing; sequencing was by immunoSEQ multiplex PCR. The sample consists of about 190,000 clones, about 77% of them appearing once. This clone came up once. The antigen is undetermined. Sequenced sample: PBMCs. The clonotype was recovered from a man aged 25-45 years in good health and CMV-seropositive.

The CDR3 DNA follows: TGTGCCAGCAGTCGGACAGGGTACCAAGAGACCCAGTACTTC. Its translation: CASSRTGYQETQYF. This chain links TRBV6-1 with TRBJ2-5, with 8 positions matching TRBD1. Per the germline V gene, CDR1 is MNHNS and CDR2 is SASEGT. V was clipped by 5 bases and J by 0 bases; unmatched bases: 2. CDR3 length: 14 amino acids.